The 2 T cell receptor beta chains reported below all come from one sample, sequenced in a study of PD-L1 blockade in urothelial cancer. Profiled with immunoSEQ multiplex PCR; TCRdb holds only in-frame clones, not every one. The table lists some 38,000 clones, approximately 86% of them singletons. Time point of the sample: pretreatment peripheral blood. The sequenced sample was PBMCs, obtained around atezolizumab (anti-PD-L1) treatment. Every receptor here comes from a man older than 75 with urothelial cancer.

The chain is built from TRBV9 and TRBJ1-1, with 8 bases fitting TRBD1. V was clipped by 5 bases and J by 4 bases; unmatched bases: 10. The length of the CDR3 is 15 residues. CDR1 and CDR2 (germline): SGDLS, YYNGEE. The CDR3 DNA follows: TGTGCCAGCAGTCCCATTCAGGGGGCAAGCACTGAAGCTTTCTTT. Amino acid sequence: CASSPIQGASTEAFF. Together with reference TRBV9 and TRBJ1-1, the CDR3 gives the full variable domain: DSGVTQTPKHLITATGQRVTLRCSPRSGDLSVYWYQQSLDQGLQFLIQYYNGEERAKGNILERFSAQQFPDLHSELNLSSLELGDSALYFCASSPIQGASTEAFFGQGTRLTVV.

This clone has more than one count but fewer than ten. The chain is built from TRBV5-1 and TRBJ2-7, with D unclear. CDR1 and CDR2 (germline): SGHRS, YFSETQ. The CDR3 runs to 14 residues. V dropped 1 base and J dropped 2 bases, with 10 bases sitting between them. CDR3 in amino acids: CASSLYSTTYEQYF. In DNA, the CDR3 is TGCGCCAGCAGCTTGTACTCGACAACCTACGAGCAGTACTTC.